This T cell receptor beta chain emerged from a study of naive and memory T cell subsets. Study results and limitations: Over 85% of naive TCR sequences appeared only once, unlike memory subsets. Naive repertoires, especially CD8, held a few larger clonotypes, possibly memory cells re-expressing CD45RA.

The beta constant-region primer was an equimolar mix of two oligonucleotides covering TRBC1 and TRBC2. The ligated cDNA underwent four PCR rounds using SP2 and nested alpha and beta constant-region primers. MiXCR, run by TCRdb on the UMI-ligation and nested PCR reads, gives a single entry per CDR3 protein. The table records under 150,000 distinct CDR3 sequences, approximately 20% of them present only once. This CDR3 spans 15 amino acids. V was shortened by 2 bases and J by 0 bases, with 12 bases between the two germline ends. Germline loops: CDR1 SGHRS, CDR2 YFSETQ. Concerning this clonotype itself: Its antigen is not known.

Sequenced: naive CD8+ T cells from blood. V gene TRBV5-1 combines with J gene TRBJ2-7, with no clear D. The source of this sequence is a human donor in good health. The CDR3 spells CASSLGPISSYEQYF. The CDR3 region has the DNA TGCGCCAGCAGCTTAGGACCGATCAGCTCCTACGAGCAGTACTTC.